The sequence of this T cell receptor beta chain was determined in a study of blood T cell repertoires in COVID-19. The CDR3 is made up of 16 amino acids. The V and J ends lost 5 bases and 2 bases, in that order; junction bases with no gene match: 7. CDR1 SGHVS and CDR2 FNYEAQ come from the germline V gene. Original processing methods: The authors estimated nucleated cell counts from reference gene primer amplification. Using immunoSEQ multiplex PCR, the repertoire was profiled, and TCRdb retains in-frame clones only, with some absent. The V and J calls and the clone size are those of that table, but D and trimming were determined from the DNA. The sample lists about 100,000 clones; 81% were seen once.

V usage is TRBV7-6 and J usage is TRBJ2-3, with TRBD1 identical over 10 bases. The sample was peripheral blood. The origin of this receptor is a man aged 55 to 70 with acute or convalescent COVID-19. The chain's CDR3 is CASSTRQGAPTDTQYF. DNA for the CDR3: TGTGCCAGCAGCACGCGACAGGGGGCGCCCACAGATACGCAGTATTTT.